These T cell receptor beta chains were read from a single sample in a study of shared T cell receptors in the human thymus. The data were produced by immunoSEQ multiplex PCR, yet TCRdb's version contains in-frame clones alone and is incomplete. The table has 630,000 or so clones, around 87% seen once. The same sample was also used in a study of human thymus T cells.

The sequencing sample was made of thymocytes. The receptors originated from a boy under two years old with a congenital heart defect. The CDR3 runs from the conserved cysteine through the conserved F or W. D genes are given only for firm matches. Part of the rows lack a size; the others show once, few, many or a class for expanded clones.

TRBJ2-1 NA NA TRBV4-1 TGCGCCAGCAGCCACCTCGAGGCGGGGTACAATGAGCAGTTCTTC CASSHLEAGYNEQFF
TRBJ2-7 once TRBD2 TRBV12-5 TGTGCTAGTGGTTTGTTTCCGGGACTAAACACCTACGAGCAGTACTTC CASGLFPGLNTYEQYF
TRBJ1-4 few NA TRBV28 TGTGCCAGCAGTTTCCTCGGGAGCTCAAACCAAGGGAATGAAAAACTGTTTTTT CASSFLGSSNQGNEKLFF
TRBJ2-3 NA TRBD2 TRBV15 TGTGCCACCAGCAGACACTCAAGCGGTGGTAGCGGGGCCCAAGGGGACACAGATACGCAGTATTTT CATSRHSSGGSGAQGDTDTQYF
TRBJ2-7 NA TRBD1 TRBV5-1 TGCGCCAGCAGCTTGACGGGACAGGGCTCCTACGAGCAGTACTTC CASSLTGQGSYEQYF
TRBJ1-1 NA TRBD1 TRBV4-3 TGCGCCAGCAGCCAAGCCTCCTTTACAGGGGCCGCCACTGAAGCTTTCTTT CASSQASFTGAATEAFF
TRBJ1-1 NA NA TRBV5-1 TGCGCCAGCAGCTTGGGCACCAGATACACTGAAGCTTTCTTT CASSLGTRYTEAFF
TRBJ2-1 NA NA TRBV18 TGTGCCAGCTCACCAAAGGAGGGTCCTCGAGACAATGAGCAGTTCTTC CASSPKEGPRDNEQFF
TRBJ2-1 NA TRBD2 TRBV2 TGTGCCAGCACTCCGTCCGGTCAAAGCGGGGGGGCTTGGGAGCAGTTCTTC CASTPSGQSGGAWEQFF
TRBJ1-2 NA TRBD1 TRBV30 TGTGCCTGGAGTTCGACAGGGACCAGCTACACCTTC CAWSSTGTSYTF
TRBJ2-1 NA TRBD2 TRBV4-1 TGCGCCAGCAGCCAAGATTCATCCGTGGCTAGCGGGGGGTATCGCAATGAGCAGTTCTTC CASSQDSSVASGGYRNEQFF
TRBJ2-5 NA TRBD2 TRBV5-1 TGCGCCAGCAGCTTGGCTAGCGGGCCGGCCCAGTACTTC CASSLASGPAQYF
TRBJ1-2 NA NA TRBV2 TGTGCCAGCAGTGAACAGGGCTGGTATGGCTACACCTTC CASSEQGWYGYTF
TRBJ1-4 NA TRBD1 TRBV18 TGTGCCAGCTCACCACCGAATAGGACAGGGAATGAAAAACTGTTTTTT CASSPPNRTGNEKLFF
TRBJ1-2 once NA TRBV19 TGTGCCAGTAGTTCTCAAATCCCAGGGGACGGGAACGGCTACACCTTC CASSSQIPGDGNGYTF
TRBJ2-7 NA NA TRBV11-2 TGTGCCAGCAGCTTAGACACAGATATATTCTCCTACGAGCAGTACTTC CASSLDTDIFSYEQYF
TRBJ1-4 NA TRBD1 TRBV10-3 TGTGCCATCAGACAGGGGGAATTCGGAGAAAAACTGTTTTTT CAIRQGEFGEKLFF
TRBJ2-5 NA NA TRBV11-2 TGTGCCAGCAGCTTAGCACAAGAGACCCAGTACTTC CASSLAQETQYF
TRBJ2-7 once TRBD1 TRBV5-8 TGTGCCAGCAGCTCTCCATTTGATGAGACAGGGGACTACGAGCAGTACTTC CASSSPFDETGDYEQYF
TRBJ2-5 NA NA TRBV2 TGTGCCAGCAGAGGACAGCAAGAGACCCAGTACTTC CASRGQQETQYF
TRBJ1-3 NA NA TRBV12-5 TGTGCTAGTGGTTTGGGCGGGGGCGATGGAAACACCATATATTTT CASGLGGGDGNTIYF
TRBJ1-1 few TRBD1 TRBV29-1 TGCAGCGTTGACAGGGGGCTAGCTTTCTTT CSVDRGLAFF
TRBJ1-1 NA NA TRBV27 TGTGCCAGCAGTCATCTAGCGGTAGGGTACCGGAACACTGAAGCTTTCTTT CASSHLAVGYRNTEAFF
TRBJ2-7 few NA TRBV28 TGTGCCAGCAGCCTTGGGGGGTGGCTCGGATCCTACGAGCAGTACTTC CASSLGGWLGSYEQYF
TRBJ2-7 NA NA TRBV6-5 TGTGCCAGCAGTTACCAATTTTACGAGCAGTACTTC CASSYQFYEQYF
TRBJ1-1 NA NA TRBV27 TGTGCCAGCAGTTTATTAGGGGGTAGCACTGAAGCTTTCTTT CASSLLGGSTEAFF
TRBJ1-4 NA NA TRBV18 TGTGCCAGCTCATCTGAGACACTCAGGGAACATAATGAAAAACTGTTTTTT CASSSETLREHNEKLFF
TRBJ2-7 NA TRBD1 TRBV6-1 TGTGCCAGCAGTGGACCCCGGGACAGGGGGCCTGACGAGCAGTACTTC CASSGPRDRGPDEQYF
TRBJ2-7 NA TRBD1 TRBV5-8 TGTGCCAGCAGCTTGGATCTTGGACAGGGAGTTTACGAGCAGTACTTC CASSLDLGQGVYEQYF
TRBJ2-7 NA NA TRBV27 TGTGCCAGCAGTTTATCTCCTCGTTCACGAATCGCGGTCTACGAGCAGTACTTC CASSLSPRSRIAVYEQYF
TRBJ1-2 NA TRBD1 TRBV7-9 TGTGCCAGCAGCCAGGACAGGGTCTCCCAATGTTTATATGGCTACACCTTC CASSQDRVSQCLYGYTF
TRBJ1-1 NA TRBD1 TRBV7-9 TGTGCCAGCAGCCCCCGGGACAGTGGACCGAACACTGAAGCTTTCTTT CASSPRDSGPNTEAFF
TRBJ2-2 NA NA TRBV27 TGTGCCAGCAGTTTTTGGCGCGGCGGGGAGCTGTTTTTT CASSFWRGGELFF
TRBJ1-5 NA NA TRBV27 TGTGCCAGCAGTGGTGACAGAGTAAATCAGCCCCAGCATTTT CASSGDRVNQPQHF